This T cell receptor (beta chain) was documented in a study of T cell changes during pregnancy in multiple sclerosis. Germline loops: CDR1 LGHNA, CDR2 YNFKEQ. V was shortened by 0 bases and J by 9 bases, with 19 bases between the two germline ends. CDR3 length: 16 amino acids. Sequencing used immunoSEQ multiplex PCR; TCRdb keeps in-frame clones, though not all of them. The table records 90,000 to 120,000 clones, less than 95% of them present only once. The clonotype comes from a female donor in good health, enrolled as a control in a pregnancy study. Source: peripheral blood, taken in the third trimester of pregnancy. This sequence joins TRBV4-2 and TRBJ2-3; possibly TRBD2 for D (7 bases). For the CDR3, the DNA is TGTGCCAGCAGCCAAGATTGGGCGGCGGGGGCTGGGACGCAGTATTTT. Protein sequence: CASSQDWAAGAGTQYF.